The 9 T cell receptor beta chains presented below share a single source sample, sequenced in a study of T-cell reconstitution after alpha-beta-depleted transplantation in children. During its preparation, the TCRbeta library received unique molecular identifiers. TCRdb called the PCR reads again in MiXCR, with one record for every CDR3 protein. This sample has a few hundred thousand distinct CDR3 sequences, with 9.7% found just once. The specimen was PBMCs from the stem cell graft donor, collected from the stem cell graft. All receptors come from a human donor who donated a stem cell graft to a child with SCID.

The chain has TRBV7-9 and TRBJ2-1; D possibly corresponds to TRBD1 (5 bases). Trimming shortened V by 4 bases and J by 0 bases, and 10 bases separated the two germline ends. CDR3 size: 15 residues. Germline assignment: CDR1 SEHNR and CDR2 FQNEAQ (reference sequence). Here the CDR3 reads CASSYAGISYNEQFF. The CDR3 coding sequence is TGTGCCAGCAGCTATGCAGGGATCTCCTACAATGAGCAGTTCTTC.

This clonotype has a count of ten or more. The chain combines TRBV7-2 with TRBJ1-2; D may be TRBD1 (6 bases). Looked up from germline, CDR1 is SGHTA and CDR2 is FQGNSA. The CDR3 loop spans 14 amino acids. V shed 3 bases and J shed 10 bases, with 18 bases lying between them. CDR3 in amino acids: CASSLGGGAGTYTF. The CDR3 DNA sequence: TGTGCCAGCAGCTTGGGGGGCGGGGCAGGCACCTACACCTTC.

This clonotype occurred many times. The chain uses TRBV10-3 and TRBJ2-3; D is perhaps TRBD1 (6 bases). The germline V and J ends were trimmed by 8 bases and 2 bases, with 14 bases remaining between them. This CDR3 has 14 amino acids. Per germline, CDR1 ENHRY and CDR2 SYGVKD. CDR3 loop: CAIGKTGYTDTQYF. The CDR3 nucleotides are TGTGCCATCGGAAAGACAGGATACACAGATACGCAGTATTTT.

The sample holds many counts of this clonotype. It is unclear where the CDR3 begins or ends on the DNA, so no DNA is shown, and the CDR3 is as TCRdb lists it. This chain links TRBV21-1 with TRBJ2-3; the table names TRBD1, a call not compared with the DNA. TRBV21-1 is termed a pseudogene. With termini counted, the CDR3 has 16 amino acids. The CDR3 sequence is CASSKVGTGSTDTQYF.

Many counts were recorded for this clonotype. V usage is TRBV6-1 and J usage is TRBJ2-2; perhaps TRBD2 as D (5 bases). The germline V gene encodes CDR1 MNHNS and CDR2 SASEGT. The V gene lost 5 bases and the J gene lost 5 bases, with 12 bases spanning the gap. The CDR3 totals 14 residues. Here the CDR3 reads CASSPGLITGELFF. CDR3 nucleotide sequence: TGTGCCAGCAGTCCTGGACTCATTACCGGGGAGCTGTTTTTT.

This clonotype was detected many times. The chain links TRBV10-3 to TRBJ2-4; 7 bases align to TRBD2. V lost 0 bases, J lost 2 bases, and 1 base stayed unmatched. CDR3 length: 15 residues. CDR1 is ENHRY and CDR2 is SYGVKD in the germline V gene. This CDR3 reads CAISESRGTKNIQYF. DNA for the CDR3: TGTGCCATCAGTGAGTCGCGGGGGACCAAAAACATTCAGTACTTC.

This clonotype was observed at least ten times. The gene calls are TRBV5-1 and TRBJ2-3; D remains unclear. Trimming removed 4 bases at V and 3 bases at J, with 15 bases between. CDR3 length: 15 residues. Germline V CDR1 and CDR2: SGHRS, YFSETQ. The CDR3 nucleotides read TGCGCCAGCAGCCAGGCCAGGTTAGGAACAGATACGCAGTATTTT. This translates into CASSQARLGTDTQYF.

This clonotype was counted at least ten times. The gene calls are TRBV9 and TRBJ2-7; no clear D. Between the trimmed V and J ends, which lost 6 bases and 3 bases, there was a span of 19 bases. Germline V gene data show CDR1 as SGDLS and CDR2 as YYNGEE. This CDR3 spans 15 amino acids. The CDR3 sequence: CASTPTGAPFYEQYF. CDR3 nucleotides: TGTGCCAGCACCCCAACCGGAGCCCCCTTCTACGAGCAGTACTTC.

Ten or more counts support this clonotype. The chain recombines TRBV6-5 with TRBJ2-3, with 12 bases that match TRBD2. The CDR3 length is 17 residues. Germline V CDR1 and CDR2: MNHEY, SVGAGI. Germline trimming cut 5 bases from V and 2 bases from J; bases unmatched to any gene: 8. This CDR3 is CASSPGTSGHFTDTQYF. The CDR3 region has the DNA TGTGCCAGCAGTCCTGGGACTAGCGGGCACTTCACAGATACGCAGTATTTT.